A selection of T cell receptor beta chains follows, all from one sample in a study of cytomegalovirus exposure and HLA in healthy donors. Produced via immunoSEQ multiplex PCR; TCRdb's table is partial and in-frame only. The sample holds 300,000 to 450,000 clones, 70% to 90% seen once. The sequenced material came from PBMCs. These receptor sequences come from a woman between 18 and 29 years old in good health and CMV-seronegative. CDR3s include the opening cysteine and the closing phenylalanine or tryptophan.

J: TRBJ2-7; V: TRBV5-6; CDR3: CASSSRQGVGYEQYF
J: TRBJ1-4; V: TRBV7-9; CDR3: CASSPPRGKLFF
J: TRBJ2-1; V: TRBV27; CDR3: CASSTVGLGVAGGRRSSYNEQFF
J: TRBJ2-5; V: TRBV27; CDR3: CASSFESGETQYF
J: TRBJ2-7; V: TRBV4-2; CDR3: CASSQGQGSSYEQYF
J: TRBJ1-4; V: TRBV28; CDR3: CASSSLGGAREKLFF
J: TRBJ2-3; V: TRBV27; CDR3: CASSLGASADTQYF
J: TRBJ2-7; V: TRBV5-1; CDR3: CASSLIAGGVDEQYF
J: TRBJ2-3; V: TRBV27; CDR3: CASSSPKYRGADTQYF
J: TRBJ1-5; V: TRBV28; CDR3: CASSVPGGNQPQHF
J: TRBJ2-1; V: TRBV5-4; CDR3: CASSPSTGGIFNEQFF
J: TRBJ1-5; V: TRBV27; CDR3: CASSFFWGDSNQPQHF
J: TRBJ1-2; V: TRBV28; CDR3: CASGRVSYGYTF
J: TRBJ1-2; V: TRBV7-2; CDR3: CASSFQGTIYGYTF
J: TRBJ2-5; V: TRBV7-9; CDR3: CASRETGPETQYF
J: TRBJ1-3; V: TRBV9; CDR3: CASSPSRASGNTIYF
J: TRBJ2-7; V: TRBV11-2; CDR3: CASSLSGLGPYEQYF
J: TRBJ2-1; V: TRBV5-4; CDR3: CASSLGHNEQFF
J: TRBJ2-2; V: TRBV28; CDR3: CASRGADLNTGELFF
J: TRBJ2-1; V: TRBV7-6; CDR3: CASSWGTSGANEQFF
J: TRBJ2-7; V: TRBV6-1; CDR3: CASKRSRAPYEQYF
J: TRBJ2-3; V: TRBV27; CDR3: CASLTSSGSTQYF
J: TRBJ1-1; V: TRBV25-1; CDR3: CASSAQGAKHTEAFF
J: TRBJ1-5; V: TRBV9; CDR3: CASSVRYTTGQKKPQHF
J: TRBJ2-7; V: TRBV7-9; CDR3: CASSLGSGGYEQYF
J: TRBJ2-7; V: TRBV27; CDR3: CASSSLGQIYEQYF
J: TRBJ2-7; V: TRBV7-9; CDR3: CASSPPSGRAYEQYF
J: TRBJ2-1; V: TRBV9; CDR3: CASSVVSSVSNNEQFF
J: TRBJ2-1; V: TRBV9; CDR3: CASSVDAGEQFF
J: TRBJ2-5; V: TRBV6-1; CDR3: CASSGGSWSGETQYF
J: TRBJ2-2; V: TRBV18; CDR3: CASSQGQGVTGELFF
J: TRBJ2-7; V: TRBV2; CDR3: CASREGQYF
J: TRBJ2-3; V: TRBV6-5; CDR3: CASSRTSGSPDTQYF
J: TRBJ2-7; V: TRBV2; CDR3: CASTGQGDSYEQYF
J: TRBJ1-2; V: TRBV19; CDR3: CASSTQAINYGYTF
J: TRBJ1-2; V: TRBV20-1; CDR3: CSAQDKRGYTF
J: TRBJ2-1; V: TRBV30; CDR3: CAWSLVPWAGGPHEQFF
J: TRBJ1-5; V: TRBV15; CDR3: CATSRDRGNQPQHF
J: TRBJ1-1; V: TRBV5-1; CDR3: CASSLDRSNTEAFF
J: TRBJ2-7; V: TRBV20-1; CDR3: CSAQSGFEQYF
J: TRBJ1-6; V: TRBV2; CDR3: CASCIDNSPLHF
J: TRBJ2-3; V: TRBV6-1; CDR3: CASTSSGGAGDTQYF
J: TRBJ2-2; V: TRBV28; CDR3: CASSLLTGVETGELFF
J: TRBJ2-6; V: TRBV7-6; CDR3: CASNVTRTSGRGNSGANVLTF